The present entry profiles one T cell receptor (beta chain) with its context. Its antigen specificity is not known. Per-base qualities were not stored, and no clone one base away is much larger. Library construction relied on the immunoSEQ multiplex PCR assay. For the multiplex PCR, a mixture combining 60 forward primers for TCR Vbeta segments and 13 reverse primers for TCR Jbeta segments was used. A multiplex PCR assay on genomic DNA amplified the CDR3 region of rearranged TCR beta genes. The Illumina HiSeq System was used to sequence the amplified TCR beta libraries as 87-base-pair reads. The authors' pipeline ran thus. A later analysis counted approximately 74 million unique TCR beta chains across the 550 to 800 repertoires, and some 12 million of these chains were shared by at least two donors. Raw reads were error-corrected and collapsed into unique sequences with a nearest-neighbor algorithm that merged closely related sequences to remove PCR and sequencing errors. Alignment of CDR3 sequences to IMGT reference sequences was used to assign V, D and J gene segments. For a sequence to be retained, a match of at least six nucleotides was required to both a V gene segment and a J gene segment. Rearrangements were called productive when the CDR3 lacked stop codons and stayed in frame with V and J; all others were non-productive. CDR3 was defined according to IMGT convention as the region running from the second conserved V-encoded cysteine to the conserved J-encoded phenylalanine. The earlier analysis of fewer than 700 of the donors excluded sequences that lacked an unambiguous match to a single V gene segment. In an earlier analysis of about 590 of the donors, a V segment was called functional when productive rearrangements were above 56.7%, and segregating when the standard deviation between donors exceeded 5%. A statistical classification framework was built to diagnose cytomegalovirus status from the catalog of TCR beta chain sequences. V and J gene assignment, in a later analysis, came from comparing TCR nucleotide sequences with IMGT/GENE-DB human TR gene sequences. A later analysis assigned CDR3 sequences and most-parsimonious VDJ recombination scenarios with the TCRdist pipeline. In a later analysis, each TCR beta chain was defined by its CDR3 amino acid sequence together with its V-gene family, and reads lacking a unique V-gene family were excluded. A later analysis removed 600 or so highly shared, low-generation-probability nucleotide sequences to deal with suspected cross-contamination and a sequencing artifact. In a later analysis, a clonal expansion index for each public chain was calculated from normalized within-repertoire ranks of inferred template counts. In a later analysis, generation probabilities were computed with a VDJ recombination model fitted to out-of-frame rearrangements, and the resulting probabilities were checked against IGoR. In a later analysis, TCR-TCR, TCR-HLA and TCR-CMV co-occurrence was scored with hypergeometric tests, and a repertoire-size bias correction was applied to TCR pairs. In a later analysis, false discovery rates were estimated by permuting HLA or CMV assignments 20 times. A later analysis grouped co-occurring TCRs with DBSCAN, adding TCRdist sequence similarity when clustering within HLA-allele-positive subsets. For co-occurrence clustering, repertoires with fewer than 30,000 or more than 120,000 public chains were excluded, along with 5 or 6 repertoires with anomalous nucleotide sharing. TCRdb limited this immuneACCESS table to in-frame rearrangements with V and J called. A share of clones is missing; checked studies link under half to unresolved V genes, and the rest is unexplained. Clone size and V and J calls were adopted from that table, with D and trimming inferred from the DNA. This sample is represented by 100,000 to 150,000 clones; about 80% of them were singletons. Clones ranked in the top ten supply roughly a tenth of the sample.

The cohort was made up of around 720 healthy bone marrow donors. At the time of sampling, all cohort members were nominally healthy, though unrecorded immune exposures were likely present. The donor tested CMV seropositive and was one of the 289 seropositive cohort members. A peripheral blood sample was collected from each donor, and TCR beta sequencing was performed on peripheral blood mononuclear cells. The Qiagen DNeasy Blood Extraction Kit was used to extract genomic DNA from the blood cell samples. These data are taken from a study of cytomegalovirus exposure and HLA in healthy donors (dated by TCRdb to about 2017). About the investigation overall: According to an earlier analysis of a few hundred of the donors, roughly 180 million T cells yielded 95 million to 140 million unique TCR beta sequences and about 280 Gb of sequence data. HLA typing covered class I and class II loci at four-digit resolution. Typing coverage differed by locus: A, B, C, DRB1 and DQB1 were typed in about 629-640 donors, DQA1 in 522, DPA1 in approximately 610, and DPB1 in approximately 450. The study combined high-throughput TCR immunosequencing, statistical association of individual TCRs with disease status, and machine learning to predict cytomegalovirus infection status. An earlier analysis of 450 to 750 of the donors used high-throughput TCR beta sequencing to judge whether each TCR beta V gene segment behaved as functional or pseudogenic. Across 398 genotyped donors of the cohort, an average of approximately 200,000 unique TCR beta nucleotide sequences per donor were sequenced, and roughly 18% of those sequences were non-productive. A later genetic analysis used genome-wide SNP genotypes for about 55% of the 666 donors, treating that subset as a discovery cohort. A separate validation cohort of 100 to 150 different subjects was used in addition to the 666-subject first cohort. The study profiled the T cell repertoires of 500 to 800 subjects by immunosequencing and related them to cytomegalovirus serostatus. The later analysis used no new phenotypic data to find candidate immune exposures, relying instead on TCR beta sequences and their occurrence across donors. Every discovery cohort repertoire had been produced on one sequencing platform. Roughly five DR-DQ haplotypes were handled as single units for association and clustering, since linkage in the cohort was strong. A later analysis re-examined previously published TCR beta repertoires from more than 600 donors and added high-resolution HLA genotyping to investigate patterns of TCR occurrence. Donor age, sex, ethnicity and CMV serostatus were compiled alongside the repertoire data. The genetic ancestry cluster associated with self-reported Caucasian donors included roughly four fifths of the roughly 390 genotyped donors. An early release covering about 600 HLA-typed donors comprised 250 to 350 gigabases of sequencing data and roughly 85 million unique TCR sequences. The study was designed to test whether signatures of past pathogen exposure could be identified by cataloging public T cell receptors. General study outcomes and caveats: When HLA alleles, especially DR and DQ, strongly co-occurred, TCR associations were difficult to assign to individual alleles. In a later analysis, HLA-associated TCR beta chains were found to be more clonally expanded and to have lower generation probabilities than equally common non-associated chains. A later analysis found that TCR association rates varied across HLA loci, with DRB1 alleles showing the most associated TCRs and HLA-C alleles the fewest. At a false discovery rate of 0.05, a later analysis linked roughly 17,000 TCR beta sequences to specific HLA alleles. Because some donors lacked HLA typing at each locus, the association tests relied only on the typed subset. Several of the top co-occurrence clusters appeared to be linked to parvovirus B19, influenza, CMV and Epstein-Barr virus, according to a later analysis. Some IMGT-functional V segments, including TRBV6-2 and TRBV6-3, could not be distinguished by the 87-base-pair reads and were therefore excluded. V-gene and J-gene trimming of TCR beta chains was associated with a missense DCLRE1C variant in a later genetic analysis, and the association was replicated in an independent cohort. According to a later analysis, most CMV-associated TCR beta chains appeared to be HLA-restricted, and the HLA associations seemed to be driven largely by CMV exposure. CMV serostatus was the only immune exposure information available for the cohort. This cohort had only TCR beta chains sequenced, and the lack of alpha or paired-chain data limited which features could be detected. A cluster of highly shared sequence variants was judged likely to represent a technical artifact of the sequencing pipeline. A few of the identified cytomegalovirus-associated TCR beta chains were confirmed in vitro to be specific for cytomegalovirus antigens. Presence/absence analyses assumed roughly uniform sequencing depth across donors, an assumption that may not hold. Broadly in line with IMGT annotations, most TCR beta V segments showed up in productive rearrangements about 87% or about 30% of the time in an earlier analysis of several hundred of the donors. Over 15 rarely observed V segments, including chromosome 9 orphons, were excluded from the earlier analysis of about 600 of the donors because counts were too low. While some public TCRs were present in many individuals, most TCR sequences turned up only very rarely across donors. Correlated functional status among segregating V segments might reflect linkage disequilibrium, but an unknown experimental factor could not be ruled out. The authors suggested that the approach could potentially be generalized to other disease states and immunological phenotypes. The study listed 150 to 200 TCR beta chains as associated with cytomegalovirus. In a later genetic analysis, fewer N-insertions in productive TCRs were reported among donors in an Asian-associated ancestry cluster than the approximately 670-donor mean. A further reported finding was that TCR beta sequences accurately predicted the HLA-A and HLA-B alleles for most subjects in the first cohort. In both the original and validation cohorts, the classifier was reported to diagnose cytomegalovirus status with high specificity and sensitivity.

From a lookup of the germline V gene, CDR1 and CDR2 are SQVTM and ANQGSEA. From its cysteine to its phenylalanine, the CDR3 spans 13 amino acids. The sequence is cut down to CDR3 DNA, 39 bases in frame from base 1. From V the trimming removes 6 bases and from J it removes 16 bases, while the gene matches leave 16 bases of the junction unaccounted for. The sequence was collected from a man under 40 in good health and CMV-seropositive. The sequenced material came from PBMCs. The rearrangement joined TRBV29-1 to TRBJ2-1; 9 bases in the middle match TRBD2. CDR3 sequence: CSVAVPGLAPAFF. The nucleotide sequence is TGCAGCGTCGCAGTCCCGGGACTAGCCCCGGCCTTCTTC.